This TCR beta chain was captured in a study of blood T cell repertoires in COVID-19. Authors' analysis steps: By means of reference gene primer amplification, nucleated cell counts were estimated. Some clones are missing from TCRdb's copy, which holds only in-frame ones; the method was immunoSEQ multiplex PCR. V, J and clone size are taken as reported in that table, and D and trimming were inferred from the DNA itself. The sample includes tens of thousands of clones, about 82% of them seen just once. There are 14 residues in the CDR3. Germline CDR1 SGHTS, CDR2 YDEGEE. Trimming took 4 bases from V and 1 from J, leaving 11 bases between them.

The material sequenced was peripheral blood. The receptor was isolated from a woman of 80 years or more with acute or convalescent COVID-19. This chain links TRBV5-8 with TRBJ2-5; D is unresolved. DNA of the CDR3: TGTGCCAGCAGCCTACCAGGCGTCCAAGAGACCCAGTACTTC. It codes for CASSLPGVQETQYF.